The TCR beta chain described here comes from a study of CD8 T cells in ankylosing spondylitis. Study conclusions and caveats: Peripheral blood held disease-linked clones only at relatively low frequency, and these were CD8+. Before this, some motif variants had been reported in reactive arthritis synovial fluid and blood. A TCR beta motif made of fewer than ten highly homologous variants seemed typical of ankylosing spondylitis blood. Reportedly, matched ankylosing spondylitis synovial fluid was significantly enriched for disease-linked clones.

This clonotype was seen a few times. Its specificity is not known. The DNA is left out, because the CDR3 cannot be placed on it with certainty; the CDR3 is given as TCRdb lists it. The CDR3 length equals 17 residues, ends included. Per the germline V gene, CDR1 is SSHAT and CDR2 is FNYEAQ (reference sequence). Library preparation for TCR beta used quantitative 5'-RACE with molecular barcodes. TCRdb ran MiXCR on the 5' RACE reads and lists one entry per CDR3 protein. The table shows 700,000 to 850,000 distinct CDR3 sequences, with 12% occurring only once. The sequence was collected from a male donor with ankylosing spondylitis. Sequencing input: blood, either unsorted or a sorted T cell fraction (not recorded which). V is TRBV7-7 and J is TRBJ2-2. The CDR3 sequence is CASSPSLNVRIPGSCFF.